Listed below are T cell receptor beta chains from one sample, sequenced in a study of blood T cell repertoires in COVID-19. Generated by immunoSEQ multiplex PCR, the TCRdb table keeps only in-frame clones and is missing some. The sample yields approximately 100,000 clones, approximately 90% seen once. The specimen sequenced was peripheral blood. The receptors originated from a man in his fifties or sixties in a cohort sampled during active COVID-19. CDR3s include the opening cysteine and the closing phenylalanine or tryptophan. D genes are given only for firm matches. Part of the rows lack a size; the others show once, few, many or a class for expanded clones.

j_call v_call d_call clone_size cdr3_aa cdr3_nt
TRBJ2-1 TRBV9 . . CASAGGSLGDNEQFF TGTGCCAGCGCCGGAGGGTCCCTAGGGGATAATGAGCAGTTCTTC
TRBJ1-4 TRBV5-6 TRBD1 . CASSLAGQGSEKLFF TGTGCCAGCAGCTTGGCGGGACAGGGCTCTGAAAAACTGTTTTTT
TRBJ1-2 TRBV28 . . CASSSGSTSGGYTF TGTGCCAGCAGTTCGGGGAGTACGTCGGGTGGCTACACCTTC
TRBJ1-6 TRBV5-4 . . CASSVDRNNSPLHF TGTGCCAGCAGCGTTGACAGGAATAATTCACCCCTCCACTTT
TRBJ2-5 TRBV9 TRBD1 . CASSGQGFGETQYF TGTGCCAGCAGTGGACAGGGATTCGGGGAGACCCAGTACTTC
TRBJ2-4 TRBV2 . . CASSAGGALYLAKNIQYF TGTGCCAGCAGTGCTGGGGGGGCCCTTTATCTCGCCAAAAACATTCAGTACTTC
TRBJ2-4 TRBV2 . . CASSHAGFGNIQYF TGTGCCAGCAGTCATGCAGGGTTTGGAAACATTCAGTACTTC
TRBJ2-3 TRBV2 TRBD1 . CASKRGPADTQYF TGTGCCAGTAAGAGGGGGCCGGCAGATACGCAGTATTTT
TRBJ1-1 TRBV7-2 TRBD1 few CASSLQGGGTEAFF TGTGCCAGCAGCTTACAGGGGGGCGGCACTGAAGCTTTCTTT
TRBJ2-3 TRBV6-5 TRBD1 once CASRLGGSGTDTQYF TGTGCCAGCAGGTTAGGGGGCTCGGGCACAGATACGCAGTATTTT
TRBJ2-1 TRBV7-2 . . CASSLGANRNNEQFF TGTGCCAGCAGCTTGGGGGCTAACAGAAACAATGAGCAGTTCTTC
TRBJ1-5 TRBV2 . . CASKPEVGNQPQHF TGTGCCAGCAAGCCCGAAGTCGGCAATCAGCCCCAGCATTTT
TRBJ1-5 TRBV5-1 . . CASSSGQSNQPQHF TGCGCCAGCAGCTCCGGACAGAGCAATCAGCCCCAGCATTTT
TRBJ1-1 TRBV5-1 . . CASSFGVTEAFF TGCGCCAGCAGCTTCGGGGTAACTGAAGCTTTCTTT
TRBJ2-1 TRBV7-2 TRBD1 . CASSLIQGNEQFF TGTGCCAGCAGCTTAATACAGGGGAATGAGCAGTTCTTC
TRBJ2-1 TRBV10-1 TRBD1 . CASSEFGTGASNEQFF TGCGCCAGCAGTGAGTTTGGGACAGGGGCTTCCAATGAGCAGTTCTTC
TRBJ1-2 TRBV7-2 . . CASSPRSEAGQGYTF TGTGCCAGCAGCCCCCGATCGGAGGCAGGTCAGGGCTACACCTTC
TRBJ2-5 TRBV5-8 . . CASSTLETQYF TGTGCCAGCAGTACTTTGGAGACCCAGTACTTC
TRBJ2-7 TRBV2 . once CASMDRYEQYF TGTGCCAGCATGGACAGATACGAGCAGTACTTC
TRBJ1-5 TRBV27 . . CASSLSAGASNQPQHF TGTGCCAGCAGTTTATCGGCAGGGGCGAGCAATCAGCCCCAGCATTTT
TRBJ1-5 TRBV6-6 . few CASTEQGSHQPQHF TGTGCCAGCACAGAACAGGGTTCTCATCAGCCCCAGCATTTT
TRBJ2-1 TRBV9 TRBD2 . CASSVAPAGGYNEQFF TGTGCCAGCAGCGTAGCGCCAGCGGGGGGGTACAATGAGCAGTTCTTC
TRBJ2-1 TRBV6-5 . . CASFKRGGLGYEQFF TGTGCCAGCTTCAAAAGGGGGGGCCTGGGGTATGAGCAGTTCTTC
TRBJ2-6 TRBV5-1 TRBD2 . CASSLQRGTSISGANVLTF TGCGCCAGCAGCTTACAGCGGGGGACCTCAATCTCTGGGGCCAACGTCCTGACTTTC
TRBJ2-7 TRBV4-3 . . CASSRGTQSSYEQYF TGCGCCAGCAGCCGCGGGACTCAAAGCTCCTACGAGCAGTACTTC
TRBJ2-1 TRBV10-2 TRBD2 . CATLRTSGHNEQFF TGCGCCACCCTGAGGACTAGCGGTCACAATGAGCAGTTCTTC
TRBJ1-2 TRBV18 TRBD1 . CASSPLGQEVGYTF TGTGCCAGCTCACCCCTTGGACAGGAGGTCGGCTACACCTTC
TRBJ1-1 TRBV3-1/TRBV3-2 TRBD1 . CASSRDYEGGLNTEAFF TGTGCCAGCAGCCGAGATTACGAAGGGGGCTTGAACACTGAAGCTTTCTTT
TRBJ2-1 TRBV19 . . CASSMGSAAYNEQFF TGTGCCAGTAGTATGGGCAGTGCAGCCTACAATGAGCAGTTCTTC
TRBJ2-5 TRBV7-8 . . CASSLEGGPWETQYF TGTGCCAGCAGCTTAGAGGGGGGGCCCTGGGAGACCCAGTACTTC
TRBJ2-2 TRBV15 TRBD1 . CATSREGQARGELFF TGTGCCACCAGCAGAGAGGGACAGGCCAGAGGGGAGCTGTTTTTT
TRBJ2-4 TRBV2 TRBD2 . CASSFELAGAKNIQYF TGTGCCAGCAGCTTCGAGCTAGCGGGGGCCAAAAACATTCAGTACTTC
TRBJ2-6 TRBV11-2 TRBD2 . CASSQTSGGAGANVLTF TGTGCCAGCAGTCAGACTAGCGGGGGGGCTGGGGCCAACGTCCTGACTTTC
TRBJ2-1 TRBV18 TRBD2 . CASSLGLGPNEQFF TGTGCCAGCTCACTGGGACTAGGGCCCAATGAGCAGTTCTTC
TRBJ1-5 TRBV19 TRBD1 . CASSPPGGSNQPQHF TGTGCCAGTAGTCCTCCAGGGGGTAGCAATCAGCCCCAGCATTTT
TRBJ1-5 TRBV27 . . CASSFSGDQPQHF TGTGCCAGCAGTTTTTCAGGGGATCAGCCCCAGCATTTT
TRBJ2-7 TRBV11-1 . . CASSSLRGSSYEQYF TGTGCCAGCAGCTCCCTTCGGGGGAGCTCCTACGAGCAGTACTTC
TRBJ2-4 TRBV11-2 . . CASSSTGLPKNIQYF TGTGCCAGCAGCTCGACCGGACTCCCCAAAAACATTCAGTACTTC
TRBJ2-6 TRBV5-1 . . CASSQLSGGANVLTF TGCGCCAGCAGCCAGCTCTCGGGTGGGGCCAACGTCCTGACTTTC
TRBJ2-5 TRBV9 TRBD2 . CASSPSGGPRETQYF TGTGCCAGCAGTCCTAGCGGGGGGCCCCGAGAGACCCAGTACTTC